The sample holds a few counts of the clone carrying this T cell receptor beta chain. Its antigen remains unidentified. The sample belongs to a study of T cells in localized non-small cell lung cancer. Study-level findings and limits: It was uninvolved adjacent lung that showed the highest T cell clonality, exceeding tumor. Adjacent lung held a median around 58 of the top 100 tumor clones.

The V gene's germline CDR1 is KGHSH and CDR2 LQKENI. This CDR3 comprises 15 residues. V was shortened by 1 base and J by 4 bases, with 11 bases between the two germline ends. The repertoire was sequenced with immunoSEQ multiplex PCR; TCRdb's copy has only in-frame clones and lacks some. Of roughly 30,000 clones in the sample, about 90% were seen once. The sequence was collected from a woman aged 18-50 years with stage I lung adenocarcinoma. V and J are TRBV18 and TRBJ1-5; TRBD1 might be the D (5 bases). Sequenced material: peripheral blood, taken before any cancer treatment. This chain's CDR3 is CASSPQRQPNQPQHF. The CDR3 nucleotides read TGTGCCAGCTCACCACAAAGACAGCCAAATCAGCCCCAGCATTTT.